Presented here are 23 T cell receptor beta chains from one specimen sequenced in a study of T cells after yellow fever vaccination (dated by TCRdb to the late 2010s). The library was built by means of 5' RACE. Sequenced using an Illumina NovaSeq 6000. The public reads were reanalyzed by TCRdb: fastp trimming at Q25, MiXCR alignment, in-frame beta chains only. Entries are consolidated by CDR3 protein sequence, retaining the most common genes and DNA. The sample data list 230,000 or so distinct CDR3 sequences, and roughly 3.5% of these were observed just once. The ten largest clones capture about 20% of the sample. The treatment or condition label, as the study defines it: live attenuated yellow fever vaccine strain. Sequenced here: PBMCs, sampled 15 days after the yellow fever booster vaccination. These receptors all stem from a young man who received the YFV17D yellow fever vaccine.

About this clonotype itself: Being one base from a much bigger clone, this may be a read error. This chain uses TRBV11-2 with TRBJ2-1, with D unresolved. Per the germline V gene, CDR1 is SGHAT and CDR2 is FQNNGV. V was pared by 4 bases and J by 9 bases, with 10 bases between. The CDR3 sequence is 12 residues long. In DNA form, the CDR3 reads TGTGCCAGCAGCTCTCTGGCAACTGAGCAGTTCTTC. It translates to CASSSLATEQFF. Full variable domain (remainder filled in from reference TRBV11-2 and TRBJ2-1): EAGVAQSPRYKIIEKRQSVAFWCNPISGHATLYWYQQILGQGPKLLIQFQNNGVVDDSQLPKDRFSAERLKGVDSTLKIQPAKLEDSAVYLCASSSLATEQFFGPGTRLTVL.

This clonotype was counted at least ten times. The chain uses TRBV6-1 and TRBJ2-1, with 7 bases lining up with TRBD1. The CDR3 spans 15 residues. Germline V gives CDR1 MNHNS, CDR2 SASEGT. With 6 bases clipped from V and 6 bases from J, the junction kept 11 bases outside the gene matches. The CDR3 sequence is CASSSLSGTANEQFF. The CDR3, as DNA: TGTGCCAGCAGCTCCCTGTCCGGGACAGCCAATGAGCAGTTCTTC.

This clonotype was seen at least ten times. This sequence joins TRBV5-1 and TRBJ2-5; 7 nucleotides align to TRBD2. After removal of 2 bases from V and 1 base from J, the junction contained 5 bases not matched to a gene. The germline gives CDR1 SGHRS, CDR2 YFSETQ. This CDR3 has 15 amino acids. CDR3 in amino acids: CASSFGTTIQETQYF. CDR3 coding DNA: TGCGCCAGCAGCTTCGGGACTACGATCCAAGAGACCCAGTACTTC.

The chain recombines TRBV15 with TRBJ2-2; 7 bases map to TRBD2. The CDR3 has 16 residues. After removal of 8 bases from V and 5 bases from J, the junction contained 14 bases not matched to a gene. CDR1 is LNHNV and CDR2 is YYDKDF in the germline V gene (reference sequence). CDR3 residues: CATGGGRERLTGELFF. The CDR3, as DNA: TGTGCCACCGGGGGGGGAAGGGAAAGATTGACCGGGGAGCTGTTTTTT.

This clonotype was recorded at least ten times. This chain links TRBV7-9 with TRBJ2-1, with D perhaps being TRBD1 or TRBD2 (6 bases each). The CDR3 is 16 amino acids. Germline V gives CDR1 SEHNR, CDR2 FQNEAQ (reference sequence). Trimming cost V 1 base and J 5 bases, with 15 bases left between them. The CDR3 protein is CASSLVVGGINNEQFF. Written as DNA, the CDR3 is TGTGCCAGCAGCTTAGTTGTCGGGGGCATTAACAATGAGCAGTTCTTC.

The sample holds many counts of this clonotype. This chain uses TRBV20-1 with TRBJ1-1, with unresolved D. CDR1 DFQATT and CDR2 SNEGSKA come from the germline V gene (reference sequence). The V end lost 6 bases, the J end lost 7 bases, and 18 bases lay between the germline ends. The CDR3 runs to 13 residues. The CDR3 reads CSATDQVGVEAFF. The DNA of the CDR3 is TGCAGTGCCACCGACCAGGTTGGGGTTGAAGCTTTCTTT.

This clonotype was counted ten times or more. This chain links TRBV6-6 with TRBJ2-3; D is possibly TRBD1 or TRBD2 (5 bases each). Trimming shortened V by 6 bases and J by 8 bases, and 15 bases separated the two germline ends. The CDR3 contains 13 residues. In germline, CDR1 is MNHNY, CDR2 SVGAGI (reference sequence). For the CDR3, the DNA is TGTGCCAGCAGCCGGGACCTTGGGGGTACGCAGTATTTT. Encoded protein: CASSRDLGGTQYF.

Ten or more counts support this clonotype. The chain employs TRBV5-1 and TRBJ2-1, with a possible D match to TRBD2 (5 bases). The germline CDR1 and CDR2 sequences are SGHRS and YFSETQ. This CDR3 has 16 amino acids. V was pared by 0 bases and J by 7 bases, with 17 bases between. DNA for the CDR3: TGCGCCAGCAGCTTGGCTGGGAGCGGCGTCGGGAATGAGCAGTTCTTC. The encoded protein is CASSLAGSGVGNEQFF.

This clonotype was seen repeatedly, ten times or more. The chain carries TRBV7-2 and TRBJ1-2; D might be TRBD1 (5 bases). The CDR3 has 14 residues. Per germline, CDR1 SGHTA and CDR2 FQGNSA. Trimming pared 0 bases from V and 7 bases from J, leaving 12 bases between. For the CDR3, the DNA is TGTGCCAGCAGCTTAGCTCTGCAGGGCGGTGGCTACACCTTC. Residues: CASSLALQGGGYTF.

This clonotype appeared many times. The J gene is TRBJ1-5, the V gene TRBV6-5, with D possibly TRBD1 on 6 matching bases. V lost 6 bases, J lost 2 bases, and 11 bases lay in between. CDR3 length: 14 residues. Germline loops: CDR1 MNHEY, CDR2 SVGAGI. The CDR3 loop is CASRRRQGNQPQHF. The CDR3 DNA sequence: TGTGCCAGCAGACGGAGACAGGGCAATCAGCCCCAGCATTTT.

This clonotype came up many times. The chain is built from TRBV7-3 and TRBJ2-1; tentative D call: TRBD2 (7 bases). The CDR3 is 16 residues long. The germline V gene encodes CDR1 SGHTA and CDR2 FQGTGA. Trimming shortened V by 2 bases and J by 8 bases, and 19 bases separated the two germline ends. The CDR3 coding sequence is TGTGCCAGCAGCTTAGCCCAACGGGGGGCCGGGGATGAGCAGTTCTTC. Residues: CASSLAQRGAGDEQFF.

This clonotype was seen at least ten times. The V and J genes are TRBV6-2 or TRBV6-3 and TRBJ2-1; 10 bases align to TRBD1. The CDR3 sequence is 14 residues long. Trimming took 9 bases from V and 8 from J; bases not matched to a gene: 10. Germline values: CDR1 MNHEY, CDR2 SVGEGT. The CDR3 sequence is CASDRDRGAHEQFF. The CDR3 nucleotides read TGTGCCAGTGACCGGGACAGGGGCGCTCATGAGCAGTTCTTC.

The table lists this clonotype with many counts. This sequence joins TRBV9 and TRBJ1-4; the match to TRBD1 covers 7 bases. V shed 8 bases, J shed 4 bases, and the junction held 5 bases outside the gene matches. The CDR3 loop spans 13 amino acids. Germline CDR1 reads SGDLS; CDR2 reads YYNGEE. The CDR3 nucleotides read TGTGCCAGTTCGGGACAGAGTAATGAAAAACTGTTTTTT. As protein: CASSGQSNEKLFF.

The chain combines TRBV5-4 with TRBJ2-1; D gene unclear. This CDR3 is 15 amino acids long. CDR1 and CDR2 (germline): SGHNT, YYREEE (reference sequence). Trimming pared 0 bases from V and 16 bases from J, leaving 23 bases between. The CDR3 bases are TGTGCCAGCAGCTTGGAGGCAGAGCACTCTTACCGCCCTTTCTTC. Its translation is CASSLEAEHSYRPFF. Based on the CDR3 plus reference TRBV5-4 and TRBJ2-1, the full variable domain is ETGVTQSPTHLIKTRGQQVTLRCSSQSGHNTVSWYQQALGQGPQFIFQYYREEENGRGNFPPRFSGLQFPNYSSELNVNALELDDSALYLCASSLEAEHSYRPFFGPGTRLTVL.

Here the CDR3 reads CASSYSTGASGNTIYF. Here the CDR3 DNA reads TGTGCCAGCAGTTACTCGACAGGGGCCTCTGGAAACACCATATATTTT. This rearrangement joins TRBV6-5 to TRBJ1-3, with TRBD1 identical over 8 bases. V was pared by 0 bases and J by 0 bases, with 1 base of the junction left unmatched. The length of the CDR3 is 16 residues. CDR1 is MNHEY, CDR2 SVGAGI, per germline.

This clonotype was detected many times. The chain links TRBV20-1 to TRBJ2-7; the D gene is possibly TRBD2 (6 bases). Germline V gene sequence: CDR1 DFQATT, CDR2 SNEGSKA (reference sequence). The CDR3 runs 16 residues. Deletions cut 4 bases from V and 3 bases from J, with 22 bases between. CDR3: CSATLGASEIIYEQYF. The CDR3 DNA sequence: TGCAGTGCTACTCTTGGGGCTAGCGAAATCATCTACGAGCAGTACTTC.

In its sample, this clonotype was seen many times. The chain couples TRBV5-8 to TRBJ1-2; the D gene is possibly TRBD1 (5 bases). The V end was cut by 1 base, the J end by 5 bases, with 9 bases between. Per the germline V gene, CDR1 is SGHTS and CDR2 is YDEGEE. CDR3 length: 13 amino acids. CDR3 region: CASSLRGEYGYTF. The CDR3 nucleotides are TGTGCCAGCAGCTTGCGGGGGGAATATGGCTACACCTTC.

This clonotype was observed at least ten times. Mismatch with germline at one junction end may stem from a read error. CDR3 DNA: TGTGCTAGCAGCAGAGGTCCGGGGGGGCAAGAGACCCAGTACTTC. Amino acid sequence: CASSRGPGGQETQYF. This chain joins TRBV7-7 and TRBJ2-5, with 8 bases that match TRBD2. Germline V gene sequence: CDR1 SSHAT, CDR2 FNYEAQ (reference sequence). This CDR3 contains 15 residues. The full variable domain, completed using reference TRBV7-7 and TRBJ2-5, is GAGVSQSPRYKVTKRGQDVTLRCDPISSHATLYWYQQALGQGPEFLTYFNYEAQPDKSGLPSDRFSAERPEGSISTLTIQRTEQRDSAMYRCASSRGPGGQETQYFGPGTRLLVL.

This clonotype has only a few counts. The chain carries TRBV5-1 and TRBJ2-2; D might be TRBD1 (5 bases). CDR1 is SGHRS, CDR2 YFSETQ, per germline. V was clipped by 2 bases and J by 3 bases, with 14 bases between them. The CDR3 length is 16 residues. CDR3 nucleotides: TGCGCCAGCAGCTTCCCCAGGACAAGAGACACCGGGGAGCTGTTTTTT. It codes for CASSFPRTRDTGELFF.

At least ten counts were recorded for this clonotype. This chain joins TRBV7-2 and TRBJ1-2; D ambiguous. The CDR3 loop spans 14 amino acids. The V and J ends lost 1 base and 8 bases respectively, with 14 bases between them. Germline V gene data show CDR1 as SGHTA and CDR2 as FQGNSA. Written as DNA, the CDR3 is TGTGCCAGCAGCTTAGACCCCGGGTTTAGGGGCTACACCTTC. It is translated as CASSLDPGFRGYTF.

This clonotype showed up just a few times. The V gene is TRBV12-3 or TRBV12-4, the J gene TRBJ1-1; no reliable D call. Trimming took off 3 bases at V and 6 bases at J, with 8 bases between the two ends. The CDR3 spans 12 residues. CDR3 in DNA: TGTGCCAGCAGTTTTTTTCGGGCTGAAGCTTTCTTT. It is translated as CASSFFRAEAFF.

This clonotype was seen repeatedly, ten times or more. The chain uses TRBV5-5 and TRBJ1-6; D ambiguous. V was pared by 1 base and J by 5 bases, with 10 bases between. This CDR3 comprises 15 residues. Per germline, CDR1 SGHKS and CDR2 YYEKEE (reference sequence). CDR3 protein: CASSLNVVDNSPLHF. The CDR3 DNA reads as TGTGCCAGCAGCTTGAACGTAGTAGATAATTCACCCCTCCACTTT.

This clonotype was counted ten times or more. The chain is built from TRBV7-9 and TRBJ2-7; no firm D call. The CDR3 is made up of 13 amino acids. Per the germline V gene, CDR1 is SEHNR and CDR2 is FQNEAQ (reference sequence). V lost 4 bases to trimming and J lost 6 bases, with 13 bases between them. The CDR3 region is CASSSAHLGEQYV. CDR3 bases: TGTGCCAGCAGCTCCGCTCATCTAGGCGAGCAGTACGTC.